This TCR beta chain was identified in a study of graft-versus-host responses after intestinal transplantation. As for the study in general: Transplants given to recipients were multivisceral, liver-intestinal, or isolated intestinal.

Points on this clone: What it binds is not known.

TCRdb's table, derived via immunoSEQ multiplex PCR, lists solely in-frame clones and lacks some. Of approximately 15,000 clones in the sample, approximately 88% are singletons; the top ten hold roughly 5.6%. Study-level results: Detected in recipient marrow were GvH clones, some of which were first observed in ileum or blood. Where graft-donor T cell macrochimerism was present, patients had high graft-versus-host to host-versus-graft clonal ratios in allografts. The highest levels of circulating GvH clones went along with early declines in HvG clones after transplant.

V lost 0 bases, J lost 6 bases, and 3 bases stayed unmatched. Germline CDR1 SGHRS, CDR2 YFSETQ. The CDR3 consists of 16 residues. The source of this sequence is a human patient who received an intestinal transplant, so some T cells may come from the graft donor. Sequenced material: PBMCs, taken about 110 days after intestinal transplant. The chain recombines TRBV5-1 with TRBJ2-2; TRBD1 matches 12 bases. The CDR3 DNA follows: TGCGCCAGCAGCTTGGAGGGACAGGGGGCATCCGGGGAGCTGTTTTTT. Residues: CASSLEGQGASGELFF.